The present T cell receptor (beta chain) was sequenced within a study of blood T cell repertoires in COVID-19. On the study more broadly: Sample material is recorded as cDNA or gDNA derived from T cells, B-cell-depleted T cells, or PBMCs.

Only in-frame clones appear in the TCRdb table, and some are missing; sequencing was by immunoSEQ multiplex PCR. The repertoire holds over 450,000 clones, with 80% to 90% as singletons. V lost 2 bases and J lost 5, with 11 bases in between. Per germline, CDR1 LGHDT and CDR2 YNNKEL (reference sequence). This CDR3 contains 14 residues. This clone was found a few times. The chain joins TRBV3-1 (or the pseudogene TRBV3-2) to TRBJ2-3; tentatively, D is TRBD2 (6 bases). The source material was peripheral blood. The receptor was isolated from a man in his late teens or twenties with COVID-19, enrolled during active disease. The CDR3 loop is CASSQRLGGDTQYF. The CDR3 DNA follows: TGTGCCAGCAGCCAACGTCTCGGGGGAGATACGCAGTATTTT.